This TCR beta chain was recorded in a study of CD8 T cells in ankylosing spondylitis. Notes on the study in general: A CD8+ phenotype characterized the disease-linked clones, which were relatively rare in peripheral blood. There were earlier reports of some motif variants in reactive arthritis synovial fluid and blood. In ankylosing spondylitis blood, a motif of several highly homologous TCR beta variants appeared characteristic.

Quantitative 5'-RACE with molecular barcodes generated TCR beta libraries. TCRdb re-derived calls from the 5' RACE reads in MiXCR, one entry per CDR3 protein. The table includes fewer than 500,000 distinct CDR3 sequences, 26% detected once. Germline V CDR1 and CDR2: ENHRY, SYGVKD. The CDR3 sequence is 13 residues long. The V and J ends lost 7 bases and 2 bases respectively, with 11 bases between them. A few counts support this clonotype. The antigen remains unidentified. The TCR originated in a male donor with ankylosing spondylitis. Sequencing was performed on blood, either unsorted or a sorted T cell fraction (not recorded which). The chain has TRBV10-3 and TRBJ2-5, with D tentatively TRBD1 or TRBD2 (5 bases each). CDR3 sequence (DNA): TGTGCCATCAAAGCATGGGGGCAAGAGACCCAGTACTTC. Translated, it gives CAIKAWGQETQYF.